This TCR beta chain was retrieved from a study of cytomegalovirus exposure and HLA in healthy donors. Donors likely had unrecorded immune exposures despite being nominally healthy when sampled. Study findings and constraints: A missense DCLRE1C variant was associated with V- and J-gene trimming of TCR beta chains in a later analysis, and an independent cohort replicated the association.

As concerns this clone: Antigen: not known.

This PCR relied on a set of 60 Vbeta primers and 13 Jbeta primers. Method: immunoSEQ multiplex PCR; TCRdb's copy keeps in-frame clones and lacks some. The sample carries about 180,000 clones, 75% to 85% recorded once. The CDR3 spans 18 residues. The V gene end was trimmed by 1 base and the J gene end by 0 bases; junction bases not matched to a gene: 9. Germline V gene data show CDR1 as PRHDT and CDR2 as FYEKMQ (reference sequence). The receptor was isolated from a woman younger than 45 in good health and CMV-seropositive. The sample comprised PBMCs. The gene calls are TRBV13 and TRBJ2-3, with 8 bases fitting TRBD2. This chain's CDR3 is CASSLAPRGGSSTDTQYF. The CDR3 nucleotides read TGTGCCAGCAGCTTAGCCCCCCGGGGGGGTTCTAGCACAGATACGCAGTATTTT. Drawing the rest from reference TRBV13 and TRBJ2-3, the complete variable domain is AAGVIQSPRHLIKEKRETATLKCYPIPRHDTVYWYQQGPGQDPQFLISFYEKMQSDKGSIPDRFSAQQFSDYHSELNMSSLELGDSALYFCASSLAPRGGSSTDTQYFGPGTRLTVL.